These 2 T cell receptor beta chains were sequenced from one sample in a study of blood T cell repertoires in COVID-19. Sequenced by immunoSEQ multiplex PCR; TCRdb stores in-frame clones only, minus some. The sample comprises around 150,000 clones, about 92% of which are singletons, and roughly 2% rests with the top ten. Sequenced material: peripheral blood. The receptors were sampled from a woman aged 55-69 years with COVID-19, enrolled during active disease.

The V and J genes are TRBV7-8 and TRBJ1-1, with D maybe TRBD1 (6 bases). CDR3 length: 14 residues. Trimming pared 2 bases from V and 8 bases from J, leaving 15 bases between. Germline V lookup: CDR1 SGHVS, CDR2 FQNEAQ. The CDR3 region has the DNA TGTGCCAGCAGCTTATTAAACAGGGACGGGGAAGCTTTCTTT. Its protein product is CASSLLNRDGEAFF.

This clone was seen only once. The CDR3, as DNA: TGTGCCATCAGTGATCGGACACCAATCACTGAAGCTTTCTTT. Its protein product is CAISDRTPITEAFF. V is TRBV10-3 and J is TRBJ1-1; tentatively, D is TRBD1 (5 bases). The length of the CDR3 is 14 residues. Trimming pared 3 bases from V and 4 bases from J, leaving 12 bases between. Germline V gene data show CDR1 as ENHRY and CDR2 as SYGVKD.